This T cell receptor (beta chain) stems from a study of Tregs in tolerant kidney transplant recipients. Study-wide findings and caveats: Findings come from small patient numbers and require larger validation. Tregs expanded with activated donor B cells seemed most donor-specific. Biological reproducibility was not directly addressed, but technical replication error appeared minimal.

CD4+CD25+CD127- Tregs, CD4+CD25- non-Tregs, CD4 and CD8 cells were sorted. Germline values: CDR1 LNHNV, CDR2 YYDKDF (reference sequence). This CDR3 comprises 14 residues. The ends were cut back, 0 bases at V and 2 bases at J, with 8 bases in the middle. This clone was observed a single time. Its specificity is not known. Using immunoSEQ multiplex PCR, the repertoire was profiled, and TCRdb retains in-frame clones only, with some absent. The table lists fewer than 70,000 clones, 65% to 85% of them singletons, with around 5.2% in the top ten. Sequences were obtained from CD4+ T cells from blood. The clonotype was recovered from a human donor in good health. The chain links TRBV15 to TRBJ2-7; D ambiguous. The CDR3 DNA reads as TGTGCCACCAGCAGAGATCGGACCGCCTACGAGCAGTACTTC. Protein: CATSRDRTAYEQYF.